This TCR beta chain was identified during a study of control samples from healthy donors and cancer patients. The germline V gene has CDR1 SGHNT and CDR2 YYREEE (reference sequence). This CDR3 spans 15 amino acids. The V gene lost 3 bases and the J gene lost 5 bases, with 15 bases spanning the gap. TCRdb keeps only in-frame clones here, not all; method: immunoSEQ multiplex PCR. This table holds roughly 84,000 clones, approximately 91% found once. The sequence was obtained from a man aged 45-60 years in good health. V is TRBV5-4 and J is TRBJ2-1; D possibly corresponds to TRBD1 (5 bases). Specimen: blood. This chain's CDR3 is CASSWPWGSDNEQFF. DNA of the CDR3: TGTGCCAGCAGCTGGCCCTGGGGCTCAGACAATGAGCAGTTCTTC.